These 3 T cell receptor beta chains were sequenced from one sample in a study of technical replicates of blood from a handful of donors. Repertoires were generated with immunoSEQ multiplex PCR, while TCRdb's copy carries only in-frame clones and drops some. This table holds about 91,000 clones, around 92% found once. Sequenced input: T cells isolated from PBMCs. These TCRs come from a human donor in good health.

This clone was found many times. CDR3 sequence (DNA): TGTGCCAGCTCACCGTATGGGACAGGCGCGAACACCGGGGAGCTGTTTTTT. This translates into CASSPYGTGANTGELFF. J is TRBJ2-2 and V is TRBV18; 8 positions match TRBD1. In germline, CDR1 is KGHSH, CDR2 LQKENI. The junction had 6 bases not matched to a gene; V was cut back by 3 bases and J by 0 bases. The CDR3 has 17 residues.

The rearrangement uses TRBV4-1 and TRBJ1-5, with 8 bases aligning to TRBD1. The J segment lost 3 bases and the V segment lost 3 bases, leaving 7 bases of the junction unmatched. Germline CDR1 and CDR2: MGHRA and YSYEKL. The CDR3 spans 16 residues. The DNA of the CDR3 is TGCGCCAGCAGCCAGGGAGGCAGGGGGCTCAATCAGCCCCAGCATTTT. This gives the protein CASSQGGRGLNQPQHF.

The chain uses TRBV19 and TRBJ2-7; D call uncertain. CDR1 is LNHDA and CDR2 is SQIVND in the germline V gene (reference sequence). The CDR3 loop spans 13 amino acids. The ends were cut back, 5 bases at V and 4 bases at J, with 12 bases in the middle. CDR3 protein: CASSFRVGYEQYF. The CDR3 coding sequence is TGTGCCAGTAGTTTCCGGGTAGGATACGAGCAGTACTTC.